This TCR beta chain was identified in a study of blood T cells in healthy people across ages. With a J-beta primer mix and a sample-barcoded 5' primer, a second PCR ran 7 to 11 cycles. TCRdb recomputed calls from the 5' RACE reads with MiXCR, one row per CDR3 protein. The sample shows some 1.8 million distinct CDR3 sequences, roughly two fifths of them seen only once. V lost 4 bases and J lost 0, with 18 bases in between. The CDR3 spans 17 residues. From germline, CDR1 is MGHRA and CDR2 YSYEKL. The rearrangement links TRBV4-1 to TRBJ1-2; D gene ambiguous. Material: blood. The receptor was derived from a human donor in good health. The CDR3 protein is CASSLEAHTLTNYGYTF. DNA for the CDR3: TGCGCCAGCAGCCTTGAAGCCCACACCTTGACTAACTATGGCTACACCTTC.